This is a list of T cell receptor beta chains from one sample in a study of lymphopenia after photon versus proton radiotherapy. Profiled with immunoSEQ multiplex PCR; TCRdb holds only in-frame clones, not every one. Among roughly 17,000 clones listed, about 79% were seen once. The source was peripheral blood, collected from a patient treated with proton-based radiotherapy. These receptors all come from a man between 65 and 85 years old with pancreatic cancer. The CDR3 runs from the conserved cysteine through the conserved F or W. The order of the fields is V gene, J gene, D gene, clone size, CDR3 protein, CDR3 DNA. The D gene is left open where the match is weak. Clone size appears in some rows only: once, few, many, or a class for an expanded clone.

v_call: TRBV18
j_call: TRBJ2-1
d_call: .
clone_size: .
cdr3_aa: CASSPSGNYNEQFF
cdr3_nt: TGTGCCAGCTCACCATCCGGGAACTACAATGAGCAGTTCTTC

v_call: TRBV27
j_call: TRBJ1-2
d_call: .
clone_size: .
cdr3_aa: CASSGPSGYTF
cdr3_nt: TGTGCCAGCAGCGGGCCAAGCGGCTACACCTTC

v_call: TRBV7-8
j_call: TRBJ1-3
d_call: .
clone_size: .
cdr3_aa: CASSPPKRRISGNTIYF
cdr3_nt: TGTGCCAGCAGCCCCCCAAAACGGAGAATCTCTGGAAACACCATATATTTT

v_call: TRBV19
j_call: TRBJ2-5
d_call: .
clone_size: .
cdr3_aa: CASSFRQETQYF
cdr3_nt: TGTGCCAGTAGTTTCAGGCAAGAGACCCAGTACTTC

v_call: TRBV5-8
j_call: TRBJ2-1
d_call: .
clone_size: .
cdr3_aa: CASSLEGPAVNEQFF
cdr3_nt: TGTGCCAGCAGCTTAGAGGGGCCCGCGGTCAATGAGCAGTTCTTC

v_call: TRBV9
j_call: TRBJ1-1
d_call: .
clone_size: .
cdr3_aa: CASSVDRGSNTEAFF
cdr3_nt: TGTGCCAGCAGCGTAGATAGGGGATCGAACACTGAAGCTTTCTTT

v_call: TRBV4-2
j_call: TRBJ2-3
d_call: TRBD2
clone_size: .
cdr3_aa: CASSPGTLAGEGADTQYF
cdr3_nt: TGTGCCAGCAGCCCTGGAACGCTAGCGGGAGAGGGTGCAGATACGCAGTATTTT

v_call: TRBV10-2
j_call: TRBJ2-6
d_call: .
clone_size: once
cdr3_aa: CASSESRRANVLTF
cdr3_nt: TGCGCCAGCAGTGAGTCGCGGAGGGCCAACGTCCTGACTTTC

v_call: TRBV5-1
j_call: TRBJ2-2
d_call: .
clone_size: .
cdr3_aa: CASSVGTPLTGELFF
cdr3_nt: TGCGCCAGCAGCGTCGGGACCCCACTTACCGGGGAGCTGTTTTTT

v_call: TRBV2
j_call: TRBJ2-3
d_call: TRBD2
clone_size: .
cdr3_aa: CASSDPLAGAVDTQYF
cdr3_nt: TGTGCCAGCAGTGATCCGCTAGCGGGAGCCGTTGATACGCAGTATTTT

v_call: TRBV11-1
j_call: TRBJ1-1
d_call: .
clone_size: once
cdr3_aa: CASSIGRGGTEAFF
cdr3_nt: TGTGCCAGCAGCATCGGACGGGGAGGGACTGAAGCTTTCTTT

v_call: TRBV9
j_call: TRBJ1-6
d_call: .
clone_size: .
cdr3_aa: CASSARDRDNSPLHF
cdr3_nt: TGTGCCAGCAGCGCGAGGGACCGCGATAATTCACCCCTCCACTTT

v_call: TRBV11-2
j_call: TRBJ1-2
d_call: TRBD1
clone_size: .
cdr3_aa: CASSSGQYYGYTF
cdr3_nt: TGTGCCAGCAGCTCGGGACAGTACTATGGCTACACCTTC

v_call: TRBV19
j_call: TRBJ1-2
d_call: .
clone_size: .
cdr3_aa: CATGLGPGGGYTF
cdr3_nt: TGTGCCACGGGCCTCGGCCCGGGCGGAGGCTACACCTTC

v_call: TRBV5-6
j_call: TRBJ2-7
d_call: .
clone_size: .
cdr3_aa: CASSLGVGGNEQYF
cdr3_nt: TGTGCCAGCAGCTTGGGTGTGGGGGGAAACGAGCAGTACTTC

v_call: TRBV2
j_call: TRBJ1-2
d_call: .
clone_size: .
cdr3_aa: CASREGNFNYGYTF
cdr3_nt: TGTGCCAGCAGGGAGGGAAATTTTAACTATGGCTACACCTTC

v_call: TRBV5-4
j_call: TRBJ2-1
d_call: .
clone_size: .
cdr3_aa: CASSLAGQYNEQFF
cdr3_nt: TGTGCCAGCAGCTTGGCGGGGCAATACAATGAGCAGTTCTTC

v_call: TRBV7-9
j_call: TRBJ2-1
d_call: TRBD2
clone_size: .
cdr3_aa: CASSSLAGGYNEQFF
cdr3_nt: TGTGCCAGCAGCTCTCTAGCGGGGGGCTACAATGAGCAGTTCTTC

v_call: TRBV5-1
j_call: TRBJ2-3
d_call: .
clone_size: .
cdr3_aa: CASSLESGNTDTQYF
cdr3_nt: TGCGCCAGCAGCTTGGAGTCAGGAAACACAGATACGCAGTATTTT

v_call: TRBV25-1
j_call: TRBJ1-5
d_call: .
clone_size: .
cdr3_aa: CASSGGHLSNQPQHF
cdr3_nt: TGTGCCAGCAGTGGGGGACACCTTAGCAATCAGCCCCAGCATTTT